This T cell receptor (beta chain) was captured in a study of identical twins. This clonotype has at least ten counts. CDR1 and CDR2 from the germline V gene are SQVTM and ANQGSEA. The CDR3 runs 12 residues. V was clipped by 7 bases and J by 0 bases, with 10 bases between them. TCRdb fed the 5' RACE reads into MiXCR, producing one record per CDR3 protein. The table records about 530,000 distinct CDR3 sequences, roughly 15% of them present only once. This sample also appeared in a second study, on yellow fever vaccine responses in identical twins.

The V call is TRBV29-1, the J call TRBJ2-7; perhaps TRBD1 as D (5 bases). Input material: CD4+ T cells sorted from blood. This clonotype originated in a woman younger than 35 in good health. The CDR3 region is CSAVQGSYEQYF. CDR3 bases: TGCAGCGCTGTTCAGGGCTCCTACGAGCAGTACTTC.